The sequence of this T cell receptor beta chain was determined in a study of shared clonotypes between healthy human individuals. Losses at the gene ends were 1 base for V and 1 base for J; bases not matched to a gene: 3. The CDR3 is 15 amino acids. From germline, CDR1 is SGHDN and CDR2 FVKESK. The assay used deep level. Libraries were prepared by immunoSEQ multiplex PCR; TCRdb keeps only in-frame clonotypes and omits some of them. The sample contains roughly 660,000 clones, 90% of which appear only once. The V call is TRBV14, the J call TRBJ2-7; 8 bases line up with TRBD2. The sequencing input was memory CD8+ T cells from PBMCs. Regarding subset: CD45RO+ cells pooled with CCR7-negative TemRA cells. This clonotype originated in a man aged 18 to 30 in good health. Some clones in this sample may be carry-over from other donors' samples. CDR3 DNA: TGTGCCAGCAGCCAAGGACTAGCGCCGTCCTACGAGCAGTACTTC. Translated, it gives CASSQGLAPSYEQYF.